The 18 T cell receptor beta chains below all came from one sample that was sequenced in a study of T cell responses to AZD1222 COVID-19 vaccine. This table comes from immunoSEQ multiplex PCR, and its TCRdb copy is limited to in-frame clones, with some not included. The table has 100,000 or so clones, just under 90% seen once. The material was peripheral blood, obtained on day 0 of AZD1222 vaccination. The receptor set was obtained from an adult in good health.

The chain recombines TRBV10-3 with TRBJ2-2, with D possibly matching TRBD1 (6 bases). The CDR3 spans 11 residues. Germline CDR1 and CDR2: ENHRY and SYGVKD. V lost 11 bases and J 7 bases, leaving 11 bases between the germline ends. CDR3 loop: CAAGTLGELFF. In DNA form, the CDR3 reads TGTGCCGCCGGGACACTCGGGGAGCTGTTTTTT.

V gene TRBV3-1 (or the pseudogene TRBV3-2) combines with J gene TRBJ1-4, with TRBD1 as a possible D gene (6 bases). The CDR3 spans 15 residues. Trimming took off 1 base at V and 8 bases at J, with 14 bases between the two ends. Germline CDR1 reads LGHDT; CDR2 reads YNNKEL (reference sequence). This CDR3 reads CASSQGDTRREKLFF. The CDR3 DNA sequence: TGTGCCAGCAGCCAAGGGGACACACGACGGGAAAAACTGTTTTTT.

The chain employs TRBV19 and TRBJ1-2, with no clear D. Germline loops: CDR1 LNHDA, CDR2 SQIVND (reference sequence). With 4 bases removed from V and 7 bases from J, the gap between germline ends came to 13 bases. The CDR3 has 13 residues. The CDR3 is CASSKTGRGGYTF. CDR3 nucleotides: TGTGCCAGTAGTAAGACTGGCCGGGGTGGCTACACCTTC.

V and J are TRBV2 and TRBJ1-2, with D perhaps TRBD1 (6 bases). The CDR3 length is 13 residues. CDR1 is SNHLY and CDR2 is FYNNEI in the germline V gene. V was trimmed by 8 bases and J by 4 bases, leaving 14 bases between them. CDR3 in amino acids: CASVSGARYGYTF. DNA of the CDR3: TGTGCCAGCGTCTCAGGGGCTCGCTATGGCTACACCTTC.

The chain uses TRBV6-2 or TRBV6-3 and TRBJ2-6; perhaps TRBD2 as D (5 bases). Trimming left V 6 bases short and J 0 bases short, with 12 bases between. Germline V gives CDR1 MNHEY, CDR2 SVGEGT. CDR3 length: 16 amino acids. CDR3 amino acids: CASSPRGLSGANVLTF. As DNA, the CDR3 is TGTGCCAGCAGCCCCCGAGGGCTCTCTGGGGCCAACGTCCTGACTTTC.

V is TRBV15 and J is TRBJ2-3; a possible D gene is TRBD1 (6 bases). Per the germline V gene, CDR1 is LNHNV and CDR2 is YYDKDF (reference sequence). V was shortened by 2 bases and J by 5 bases, with 11 bases between the two germline ends. The length of the CDR3 is 14 residues. As DNA, the CDR3 is TGTGCCACCAGCAGAAACCAGGGGATAGATACGCAGTATTTT. It encodes CATSRNQGIDTQYF.

CDR3 sequence reads: CASSLDRGRTNTGELFF. The CDR3 nucleotides are TGTGCCAGCAGCCTCGACAGGGGGCGAACGAACACCGGGGAGCTGTTTTTT. The rearrangement joins TRBV3-1 (or the pseudogene TRBV3-2) to TRBJ2-2, with 10 bases aligning to TRBD1. Germline V gene sequence: CDR1 LGHDT, CDR2 YNNKEL (reference sequence). The CDR3 runs to 17 residues. The ends lost 4 bases at V and 0 bases at J; junction bases unmatched: 5.

The V call is TRBV7-8, the J call TRBJ2-7; the D gene is possibly TRBD1 (5 bases). Trimming took 6 bases from V and 3 from J, leaving 12 bases between them. The CDR3 is 13 residues long. Per the germline V gene, CDR1 is SGHVS and CDR2 is FQNEAQ. The chain's CDR3 is CASSFRRDYEQYF. The CDR3 DNA reads as TGTGCCAGCAGTTTCCGCAGGGACTACGAGCAGTACTTC.

The chain is built from TRBV6-2 or TRBV6-3 and TRBJ1-4, with D uncertain. V was trimmed by 4 bases and J by 7 bases, leaving 16 bases between them. Germline V gene lookup returns CDR1 MNHEY and CDR2 SVGEGT. The CDR3 sequence is 15 residues long. The CDR3 DNA sequence: TGTGCCAGCAGTTCCTCCGGGAGTTTAGGTGAAAAACTGTTTTTT. It specifies CASSSSGSLGEKLFF.

This clone was detected many times. This rearrangement joins TRBV29-1 to TRBJ1-1, with D unclear. Germline V gives CDR1 SQVTM, CDR2 ANQGSEA. The CDR3 extends over 12 amino acids. V lost 3 bases and J lost 1, with 6 bases in between. CDR3 residues: CSVDRQNTEAFF. The CDR3 DNA is TGCAGCGTTGATAGACAGAACACTGAAGCTTTCTTT.

This clone was detected only once. CDR3 sequence reads: CSVGQDRSSFYGYTF. In nucleotides, the CDR3 is TGCAGCGTGGGCCAGGACAGGTCCTCCTTCTATGGCTACACCTTC. This chain joins TRBV29-1 and TRBJ1-2; 7 positions agree with TRBD1. Looked up from germline, CDR1 is SQVTM and CDR2 is ANQGSEA. The CDR3 has 15 residues. V lost 6 bases to trimming and J lost 4 bases; unmatched junction nucleotides: 14.

The chain is built from TRBV2 and TRBJ1-3; no definite D call. CDR1 is SNHLY, CDR2 FYNNEI, per germline. CDR3 size: 12 residues. Trimming removed 7 bases from V and 0 bases from J, with 4 bases in between. DNA for the CDR3: TGTGCCAGCACCCCCTCTGGAAACACCATATATTTT. It yields the protein CASTPSGNTIYF.

The rearrangement links TRBV4-3 to TRBJ2-7; D might be TRBD1 or TRBD2, each matching 6 bases. CDR1 LGHNA and CDR2 YSLEER come from the germline V gene. Trimming took 0 bases from V and 0 from J, leaving 12 bases between them. This CDR3 is built from 16 residues. This chain's CDR3 is CASSQDGGLRSYEQYF. CDR3 DNA sequence: TGCGCCAGCAGCCAAGATGGGGGGCTCCGCTCCTACGAGCAGTACTTC.

The chain carries TRBV7-9 and TRBJ1-5; weak D call: TRBD1 (5 bases). V lost 5 bases and J 4 bases, leaving 9 bases between the germline ends. CDR1 and CDR2 from the germline V gene are SEHNR and FQNEAQ (reference sequence). The CDR3 length is 13 residues. CDR3 coding DNA: TGTGCCAGCAGCCGGGACGGAAATCAGCCCCAGCATTTT. Amino acids: CASSRDGNQPQHF.

V usage is TRBV6-5 and J usage is TRBJ2-4; possibly TRBD2 for D (7 bases). Between the trimmed V and J ends, which lost 6 bases and 0 bases, there was a span of 12 bases. The germline V gene has CDR1 MNHEY and CDR2 SVGAGI. The CDR3 is 15 amino acids. CDR3 sequence: CASSSGGLAKNIQYF. DNA of the CDR3: TGTGCCAGCAGCTCCGGGGGGCTAGCCAAAAACATTCAGTACTTC.

V gene TRBV5-6 combines with J gene TRBJ2-5; no definite D call. This CDR3 spans 18 amino acids. Germline V gene data show CDR1 as SGHDT and CDR2 as YYEEEE. Trimming removed 0 bases at V and 3 bases at J, with 21 bases between. CDR3 residues: CASSLVRRAGARKETQYF. For the CDR3, the DNA is TGTGCCAGCAGCTTGGTCAGAAGGGCTGGCGCCCGAAAAGAGACCCAGTACTTC.

The CDR3, as DNA: TGTGCCAGCAGCCAAGGCGTAACAGGGGGCATCGGTGCGGGATTAGCCAAAAACATTCAGTACTTC. Translated, it gives CASSQGVTGGIGAGLAKNIQYF. This chain joins TRBV3-1 (or the pseudogene TRBV3-2) and TRBJ2-4; the match to TRBD1 covers 9 bases. The germline V gene encodes CDR1 LGHDT and CDR2 YNNKEL (reference sequence). This CDR3 is 22 amino acids long. Losses at the gene ends were 1 base for V and 0 bases for J; bases not matched to a gene: 19.

The rearrangement uses TRBV6-5 and TRBJ2-5, with 7 bases lining up with TRBD2. With 2 bases clipped from V and 5 bases from J, the junction kept 11 bases outside the gene matches. CDR1 and CDR2 from the germline V gene are MNHEY and SVGAGI. The CDR3 is 16 amino acids. This CDR3 reads CASSYGSGVGRETQYF. CDR3 in DNA: TGTGCCAGCAGTTACGGAAGCGGGGTGGGTCGCGAGACCCAGTACTTC.